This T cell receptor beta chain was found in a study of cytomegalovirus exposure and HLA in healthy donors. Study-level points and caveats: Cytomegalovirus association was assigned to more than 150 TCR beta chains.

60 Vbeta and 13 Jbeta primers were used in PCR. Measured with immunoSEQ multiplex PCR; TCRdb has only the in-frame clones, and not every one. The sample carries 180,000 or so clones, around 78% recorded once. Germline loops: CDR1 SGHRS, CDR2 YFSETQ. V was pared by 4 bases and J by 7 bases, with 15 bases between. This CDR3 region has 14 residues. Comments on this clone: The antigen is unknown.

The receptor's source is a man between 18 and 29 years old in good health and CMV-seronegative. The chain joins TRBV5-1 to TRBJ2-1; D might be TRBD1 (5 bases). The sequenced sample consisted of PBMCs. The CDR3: CASSRNQGTNEQFF. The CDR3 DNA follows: TGCGCCAGCAGCCGTAACCAGGGTACGAATGAGCAGTTCTTC.